Included here is one T cell receptor (beta chain) sequence, with context. Antigen specificity is unknown. CDR1 is SGHTA and CDR2 is FQGNSA in the germline V gene. The length of the CDR3 is 15 residues. V shed 4 bases and J 4 bases; nucleotides not matched to a gene: 6. Generated by immunoSEQ multiplex PCR, the TCRdb table keeps only in-frame clones and is missing some. The sample records some 9,600 clones, 85% to 90% being singletons. This sample was taken from a study of graft-versus-host responses after intestinal transplantation. The overall study: Each transplant was multivisceral, liver-intestinal, or isolated intestinal.

Study conclusions and caveats: In recipient marrow, GvH clones were found, and some appeared first in ileum or blood. High graft-versus-host to host-versus-graft clonal ratios were seen in allografts of patients with graft-donor T cell macrochimerism. Early after transplant, HvG clones declined as circulating GvH clones peaked.

Sequences were derived from PBMCs, sampled 242 days after intestinal transplant. This chain links TRBV7-2 with TRBJ2-3; TRBD1 matches 9 bases. The receptor was isolated from a human patient who received an intestinal transplant, so some T cells may come from the graft donor. For the CDR3, the DNA is TGTGCCAGCAGCTCGATCGGGACAGGGTCAGATACGCAGTATTTT. Protein product: CASSSIGTGSDTQYF.